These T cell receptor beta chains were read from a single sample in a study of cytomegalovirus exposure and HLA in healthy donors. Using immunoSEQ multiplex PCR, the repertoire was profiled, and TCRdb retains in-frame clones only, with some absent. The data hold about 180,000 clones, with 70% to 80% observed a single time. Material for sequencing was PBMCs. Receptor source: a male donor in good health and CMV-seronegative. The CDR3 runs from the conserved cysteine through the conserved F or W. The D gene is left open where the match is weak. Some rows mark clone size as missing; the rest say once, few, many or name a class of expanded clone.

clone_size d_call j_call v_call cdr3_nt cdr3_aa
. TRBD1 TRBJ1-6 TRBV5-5 TGTGCCAGCAGCTTGGAGAGCAACAGGGGGAGCTCCTATAATTCACCCCTCCACTTT CASSLESNRGSSYNSPLHF
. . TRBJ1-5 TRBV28 TGTGCCAGCGAGGCGGGAATCAGGGACGGACCCAAGGATTTT CASEAGIRDGPKDF
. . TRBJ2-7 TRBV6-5 TGTGCCAGCAGTTGGGGTGGGGCGGGGTCCTACGAGCAGTACTTC CASSWGGAGSYEQYF
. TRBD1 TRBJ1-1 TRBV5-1 TGCGCCAGCAGCTTGTTAATAGGACAGGGGTATGTTGAAGGGAACCCTGAAGCTTTCTTT CASSLLIGQGYVEGNPEAFF
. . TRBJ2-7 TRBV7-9 TGTGCCAGTAGTAGGGGGGAGGGCTACGAGCAGTACTTC CASSRGEGYEQYF
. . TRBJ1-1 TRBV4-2 TGTGCCAGCAGCCAGGCGACCATTTCAGGAGGGGTCACTGAAGCTTTCTTT CASSQATISGGVTEAFF
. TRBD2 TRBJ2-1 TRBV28 TGTGCCAGCAGCCTTAGTACGGGAGGGCACAATGAGCAGTTCTTC CASSLSTGGHNEQFF
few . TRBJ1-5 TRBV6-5 TGTGCCAGCAGCCCACGGGGGGGTGGCAATCAGCCCCAGCATTTT CASSPRGGGNQPQHF
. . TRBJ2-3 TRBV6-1 TGTGCCAGCAGTGCCAACCGGGACACTCATACCTACCTCAGCACAGATACGCAGTATTTT CASSANRDTHTYLSTDTQYF
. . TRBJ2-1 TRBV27 TGTGCCAGCAGTTTCAGTAGCAGCAATGAGCAGTTCTTC CASSFSSSNEQFF
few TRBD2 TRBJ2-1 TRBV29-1 TGCAGCGTTACTCTAGCGGTGAGCTCCTACAATGAGCAGTTCTTC CSVTLAVSSYNEQFF
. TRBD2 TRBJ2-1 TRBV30 TGTGCCTGGAGGTCCGGGACTAGCGAGGAGCAGTTCTTC CAWRSGTSEEQFF
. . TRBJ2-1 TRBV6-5 TGTGCCAGCAGACCCGGGGTCATGACCTACAATGAGCAGTTCTTC CASRPGVMTYNEQFF
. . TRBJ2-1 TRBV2 TGTGCCAGCGGGCGGGGATCCAGCTACAATGAGCAGTTCTTC CASGRGSSYNEQFF
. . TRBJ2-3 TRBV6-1 TGTGCCAGCAGTGAAGAGGGGGGGCCAGATACGCAGTATTTT CASSEEGGPDTQYF
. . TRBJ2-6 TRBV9 TGTGCCAGCAGCGTTAACAACAGATTCAGCTCTGGGGCCAACGTCCTGACTTTC CASSVNNRFSSGANVLTF
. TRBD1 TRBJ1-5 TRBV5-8 TGTGCCAGCAGCGCAAGGACAGGGAGCCTTAGCAATCAGCCCCAGCATTTT CASSARTGSLSNQPQHF
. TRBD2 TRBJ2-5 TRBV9 TGTGCCAGCAGCGTAGGGGGAGGGAGGGAGACCCAGTACTTC CASSVGGGRETQYF
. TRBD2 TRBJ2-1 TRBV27 TGTGCCAGCACCCCGACTAGCGGGAATGAGCAGTTCTTC CASTPTSGNEQFF
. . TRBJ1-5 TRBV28 TGTGCCAGCAGTTTGTCTGGGGCGGGCAATCAGCCCCAGCATTTT CASSLSGAGNQPQHF